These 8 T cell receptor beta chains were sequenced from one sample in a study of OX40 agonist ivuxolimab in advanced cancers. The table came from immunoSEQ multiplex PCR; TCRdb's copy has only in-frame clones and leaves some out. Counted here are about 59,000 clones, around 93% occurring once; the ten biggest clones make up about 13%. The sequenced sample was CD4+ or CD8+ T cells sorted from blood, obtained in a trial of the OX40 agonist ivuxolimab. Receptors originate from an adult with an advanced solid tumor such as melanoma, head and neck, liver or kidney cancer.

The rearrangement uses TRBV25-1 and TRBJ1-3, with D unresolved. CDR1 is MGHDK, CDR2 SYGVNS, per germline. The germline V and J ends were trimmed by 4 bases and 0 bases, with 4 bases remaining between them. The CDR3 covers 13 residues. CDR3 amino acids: CASSGDSGNTIYF. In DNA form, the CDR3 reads TGTGCCAGCAGTGGGGACTCTGGAAACACCATATATTTT.

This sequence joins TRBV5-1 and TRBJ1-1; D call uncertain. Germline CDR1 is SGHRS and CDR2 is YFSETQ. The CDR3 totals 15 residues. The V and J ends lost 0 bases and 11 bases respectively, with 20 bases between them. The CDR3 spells CASSLVASAANWAFF. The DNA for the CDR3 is TGCGCCAGCAGCTTGGTGGCGTCCGCCGCGAATTGGGCTTTCTTT.

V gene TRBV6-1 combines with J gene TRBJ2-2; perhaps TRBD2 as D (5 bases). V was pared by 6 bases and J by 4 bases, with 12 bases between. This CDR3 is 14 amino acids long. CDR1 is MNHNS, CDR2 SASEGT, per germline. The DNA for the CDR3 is TGTGCCAGCAGGTCAGAGGAGGTCACCGGGGAGCTGTTTTTT. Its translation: CASRSEEVTGELFF.

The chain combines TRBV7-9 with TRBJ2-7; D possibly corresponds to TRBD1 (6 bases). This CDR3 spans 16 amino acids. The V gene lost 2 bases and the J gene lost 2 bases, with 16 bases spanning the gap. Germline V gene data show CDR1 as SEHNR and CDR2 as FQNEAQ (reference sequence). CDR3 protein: CASSLIGQISTYEQYF. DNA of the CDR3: TGTGCCAGCAGCTTAATAGGACAGATTTCAACCTACGAGCAGTACTTC.

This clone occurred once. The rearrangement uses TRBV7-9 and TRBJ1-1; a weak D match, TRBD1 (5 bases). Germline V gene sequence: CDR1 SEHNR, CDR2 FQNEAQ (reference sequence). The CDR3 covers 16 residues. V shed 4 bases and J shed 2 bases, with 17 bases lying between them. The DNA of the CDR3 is TGTGCCAGCAGCTCAGGGATGTTGCGGGGAAACACTGAAGCTTTCTTT. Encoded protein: CASSSGMLRGNTEAFF.

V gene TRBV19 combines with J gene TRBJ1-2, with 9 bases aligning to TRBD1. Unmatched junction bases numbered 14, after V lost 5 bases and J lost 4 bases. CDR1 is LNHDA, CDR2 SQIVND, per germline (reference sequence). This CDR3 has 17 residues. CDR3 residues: CASSGRTGALVPYGYTF. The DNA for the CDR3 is TGTGCCAGTAGTGGCCGGACAGGGGCGTTGGTCCCCTATGGCTACACCTTC.

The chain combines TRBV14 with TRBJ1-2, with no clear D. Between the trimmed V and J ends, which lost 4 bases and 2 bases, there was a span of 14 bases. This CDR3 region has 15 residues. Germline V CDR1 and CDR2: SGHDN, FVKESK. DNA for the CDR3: TGTGCCAGCAGCCCGGAATTCGGTGGAAACTATGGCTACACCTTC. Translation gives CASSPEFGGNYGYTF.

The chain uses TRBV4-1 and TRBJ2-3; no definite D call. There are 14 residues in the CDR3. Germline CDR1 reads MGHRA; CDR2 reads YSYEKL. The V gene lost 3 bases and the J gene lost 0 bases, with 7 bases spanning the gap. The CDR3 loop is CASSHSGSTDTQYF. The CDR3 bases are TGCGCCAGCAGCCATTCCGGGAGCACAGATACGCAGTATTTT.